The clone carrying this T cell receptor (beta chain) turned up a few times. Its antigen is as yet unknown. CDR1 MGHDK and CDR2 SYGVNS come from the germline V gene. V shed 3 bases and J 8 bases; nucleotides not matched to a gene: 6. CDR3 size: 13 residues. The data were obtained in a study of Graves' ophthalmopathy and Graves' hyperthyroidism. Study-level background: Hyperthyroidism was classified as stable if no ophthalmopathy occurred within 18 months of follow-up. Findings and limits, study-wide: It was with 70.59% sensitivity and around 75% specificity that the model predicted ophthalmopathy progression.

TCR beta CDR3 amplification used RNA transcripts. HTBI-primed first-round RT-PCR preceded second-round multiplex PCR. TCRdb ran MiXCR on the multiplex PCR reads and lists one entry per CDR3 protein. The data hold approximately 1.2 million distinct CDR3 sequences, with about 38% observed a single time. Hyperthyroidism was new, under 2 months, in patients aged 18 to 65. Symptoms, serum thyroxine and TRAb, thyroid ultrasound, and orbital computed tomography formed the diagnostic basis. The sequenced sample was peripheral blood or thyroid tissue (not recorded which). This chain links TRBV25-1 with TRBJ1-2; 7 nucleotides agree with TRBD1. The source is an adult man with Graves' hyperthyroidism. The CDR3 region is CASSEGSGGGYTF. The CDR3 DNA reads TGTGCCAGCAGTGAGGGATCAGGGGGAGGCTACACCTTC.